These 32 T cell receptor beta chains share one sample of origin, sequenced in a study of T cell repertoires in cytomegalovirus infection. A single record per CDR3 protein comes from TCRdb applying MiXCR to the reads. Seen here are roughly 600,000 distinct CDR3 sequences, about 24% observed once, and the top ten hold 7.5% to 9%. The sequenced material came from CD8+ T cells from PBMCs. The source of these receptors is a human donor in good health (CMV status not recorded). Some clones in this sample may be carry-over from other donors' samples.

This clonotype was seen only a few times. The J gene is TRBJ1-1, the V gene TRBV19; perhaps TRBD1 as D (5 bases). CDR3 length: 15 amino acids. V was clipped by 5 bases and J by 7 bases, with 20 bases between them. The germline CDR1 and CDR2 sequences are LNHDA and SQIVND (reference sequence). The CDR3 DNA reads TGTGCCAGTAGTGTCCTCTTCTTCGGGGCTTATGAAGCTTTCTTT. It codes for CASSVLFFGAYEAFF. The whole variable domain, remainder taken from reference TRBV19 and TRBJ1-1, is DGGITQSPKYLFRKEGQNVTLSCEQNLNHDAMYWYRQDPGQGLRLIYYSQIVNDFQKGDIAEGYSVSREKKESFPLTVTSAQKNPTAFYLCASSVLFFGAYEAFFGQGTRLTVV.

The rearrangement links TRBV11-2 to TRBJ1-1; the D is unclear. Germline CDR1 SGHAT, CDR2 FQNNGV. V shed 1 base and J shed 12 bases, with 15 bases lying between them. This CDR3 is built from 13 residues. CDR3 nucleotides: TGTGCCAGCAGCTTAGTGGCAGGTCAAGGCTCTTTCTTT. Its translation: CASSLVAGQGSFF.

Of note for this clonotype: Just one base apart from a much larger clone, this may be a read error. The chain carries TRBV7-2 and TRBJ2-7, with TRBD1 matching 7 bases. The CDR3 covers 15 residues. Per germline, CDR1 SGHTA and CDR2 FQGNSA. J lost 2 bases, V lost 3 bases, and 7 bases had no gene match. CDR3 sequence (DNA): TGTGCCAGCAGCTTTCCGGGACAGCCCACCTACGAGCAGTACTTC. This translates into CASSFPGQPTYEQYF.

This clonotype appeared many times. The genes are TRBV28 and TRBJ2-1; D may be TRBD2 (6 bases). From germline, CDR1 is MDHEN and CDR2 SYDVKM. Trimming shortened V by 5 bases and J by 0 bases, and 14 bases separated the two germline ends. The CDR3 runs to 16 residues. The CDR3 DNA reads TGTGCCAGCAGTAGGCCCCGGGGGAGCTCCTACAATGAGCAGTTCTTC. This codes for CASSRPRGSSYNEQFF.

This clonotype occurred a few times. One junction end does not reproduce the germline sequence, and a read error may be involved. V is TRBV7-9 and J is TRBJ1-2; D might be TRBD1 (6 bases). Germline values: CDR1 SEHNR, CDR2 FQNEAQ (reference sequence). This CDR3 is 11 amino acids long. CDR3 bases: TGTGCCAGCGGCCGAGGGGGTTGGACACTTTTC. This codes for CASGRGGWTLF.

This clonotype has more than one count but fewer than ten. The genes are TRBV5-6 and TRBJ2-7; weak D call: TRBD1 (6 bases). The CDR3 runs to 13 residues. The germline V gene encodes CDR1 SGHDT and CDR2 YYEEEE. Trimming removed 4 bases from V and 2 bases from J, with 10 bases in between. Written as DNA, the CDR3 is TGTGCCAGCAGCGCCGGGACAACCTACGAGCAGTACTTC. The encoded protein is CASSAGTTYEQYF.

V gene TRBV27 combines with J gene TRBJ1-1; D gene unclear. CDR1 is MNHEY, CDR2 SMNVEV, per germline (reference sequence). V was pared by 6 bases and J by 6 bases, with 23 bases between. The CDR3 is 16 amino acids. The CDR3 nucleotides read TGTGCCAGCAGGTCTGGCACAGACTGGGGTCGGGCTGAAGCTTTCTTT. Amino acids: CASRSGTDWGRAEAFF.

A word on this clonotype: Just one base apart from a much larger clone, this may be a read error. The J gene is TRBJ2-3, the V gene TRBV6-6; the D gene is possibly TRBD2 (5 bases). Germline loops: CDR1 MNHNY, CDR2 SVGAGI (reference sequence). The CDR3 sequence is 13 residues long. Trimming took 6 bases from V and 1 from J, leaving 8 bases between them. The CDR3 nucleotides read TGTGCCAGCAGCCAGAGGGGCACAGATACGCAGTATTTT. Its translation is CASSQRGTDTQYF.

This clonotype was seen only once. The conserved phenylalanine or tryptophan normally closing the CDR3 is absent here, so this likely arose from a read error. This chain connects TRBV5-4 to TRBJ2-1, with D possibly TRBD1 on 5 matching bases. The germline V gene encodes CDR1 SGHNT and CDR2 YYREEE (reference sequence). This CDR3 spans 18 amino acids. The V and J ends lost 4 bases and 0 bases respectively, with 20 bases between them. The CDR3 sequence is CASSPRPGLKSSYNEQFS. DNA for the CDR3: TGTGCCAGCAGCCCCCGCCCAGGGCTGAAGAGCTCCTACAATGAGCAGTTCTCC.

This chain connects TRBV4-1 to TRBJ2-3; D uncertain. V was pared by 1 base and J by 6 bases, with 8 bases between. Germline V gene data show CDR1 as MGHRA and CDR2 as YSYEKL. CDR3 length: 13 residues. CDR3 sequence reads: CASSQVELDTQYF. Here the CDR3 DNA reads TGCGCCAGCAGCCAAGTAGAATTGGATACGCAGTATTTT.

The chain combines TRBV20-1 with TRBJ2-3; D unresolved. CDR3 size: 18 residues. Trimming stripped 4 bases from V and 0 bases from J, with 23 bases between. The germline CDR1 and CDR2 sequences are DFQATT and SNEGSKA (reference sequence). The chain's CDR3 is CSAISLLLPGPSTDTQYF. The CDR3 DNA is TGCAGTGCTATATCCCTACTGCTCCCGGGCCCGAGCACAGATACGCAGTATTTT.

This clonotype was counted a few times. The rearrangement links TRBV12-3 or TRBV12-4 to TRBJ1-1; no clear D gene. The V end lost 3 bases, the J end lost 6 bases, and 8 bases lay between the germline ends. This CDR3 is 12 amino acids long. DNA for the CDR3: TGTGCCAGCAGTTTTCTTTTATCTGAAGCTTTCTTT. Its translation: CASSFLLSEAFF.

This chain connects TRBV2 to TRBJ2-3, with D possibly TRBD1 on 6 matching bases. Trimming removed 7 bases at V and 0 bases at J, with 11 bases between. The CDR3 contains 14 residues. CDR1 is SNHLY and CDR2 is FYNNEI in the germline V gene. CDR3 nucleotides: TGTGCCAGCATACAGGGCCGGAGCACAGATACGCAGTATTTT. This encodes CASIQGRSTDTQYF.

This clonotype was observed a handful of times. V and J are TRBV2 and TRBJ2-7; the match to TRBD2 covers 16 bases. V gave up 6 bases and J gave up 0 bases; unmatched junction bases: 5. The CDR3 spans 17 residues. Germline assignment: CDR1 SNHLY and CDR2 FYNNEI. The DNA for the CDR3 is TGTGCCAGCAGCGCGGGACTAGCGGGGGGGCTCTCCTACGAGCAGTACGTC. It encodes CASSAGLAGGLSYEQYV.

The chain carries TRBV13 and TRBJ2-1; no firm D call. The germline CDR1 and CDR2 sequences are PRHDT and FYEKMQ (reference sequence). The germline V and J ends were trimmed by 2 bases and 9 bases, with 17 bases remaining between them. The CDR3 contains 15 residues. CDR3 loop: CASSLPGLTGPEQFF. In DNA, the CDR3 is TGTGCCAGCAGCTTACCTGGTTTGACCGGACCTGAGCAGTTCTTC.

This clonotype was counted between two and nine times. The chain employs TRBV6-5 and TRBJ2-5; D tentatively fits TRBD1 or TRBD2 (5 bases each). CDR1 is MNHEY and CDR2 is SVGAGI in the germline V gene. V was clipped by 6 bases and J by 5 bases, with 16 bases between them. This CDR3 comprises 14 residues. CDR3 nucleotide sequence: TGTGCCAGCAGAATCGAGGGGCCGGGGGAGACCCAGTACTTC. It yields the protein CASRIEGPGETQYF.

This clonotype was detected ten times or more. The J gene is TRBJ2-7, the V gene TRBV12-3 or TRBV12-4; D not certain. Trimming removed 5 bases from V and 1 base from J, with 9 bases in between. This CDR3 has 13 residues. The CDR3 loop reads CASSNGYSYEQYV. In DNA, the CDR3 is TGTGCCAGCAGTAATGGGTATTCCTACGAGCAGTACGTC.

Notes on this clonotype: A junction boundary mismatches the germline segment, possibly from a read error. The V and J genes are TRBV12-3 or TRBV12-4 and TRBJ2-7; 7 bases agree with TRBD2. This CDR3 is built from 15 residues. The CDR3 bases are TGTGCCAGCAGTCCCAAGGACGGGGGGTCCTACCAGCAGTACTTC. It translates to CASSPKDGGSYQQYF.

This chain links TRBV20-1 with TRBJ1-2; 9 bases fit TRBD1. The CDR3 length is 14 residues. Trimming at V came to 3 bases and at J to 8 bases, leaving 10 bases not matched to a gene. Per germline, CDR1 DFQATT and CDR2 SNEGSKA (reference sequence). CDR3 DNA: TGCAGTGCTAGTGGGGGACAGGGTATTGTGGGCTACACCTTC. Amino acids: CSASGGQGIVGYTF.

Concerning this clonotype itself: It is likely a read error, because the conserved phenylalanine at the end of the CDR3 is missing. The gene calls are TRBV4-2 and TRBJ1-1; TRBD1 matches at 9 bases. V shed 0 bases, J shed 5 bases, and the junction held 4 bases outside the gene matches. CDR3 size: 15 residues. Germline V gene data show CDR1 as LGHNA and CDR2 as YNFKEQ. CDR3 bases: TGTGCCAGCAGCCAAGAAACACAGGGGGCAACTGAAGCTTTCTGT. It codes for CASSQETQGATEAFC.

This clonotype was detected only a few times. This sequence joins TRBV20-1 and TRBJ2-1, with TRBD1 matching 11 bases. Germline V lookup: CDR1 DFQATT, CDR2 SNEGSKA (reference sequence). V shed 5 bases and J 8 bases; nucleotides not matched to a gene: 20. The CDR3 has 18 residues. CDR3 residues: CSAQSFLALDRGLYEQFF. CDR3 sequence (DNA): TGCAGTGCTCAATCCTTCCTCGCTCTGGACAGGGGGCTTTATGAGCAGTTCTTC.

The V call is TRBV6-2 or TRBV6-3, the J call TRBJ2-7; D call uncertain. Germline lookup yields CDR1 MNHEY and CDR2 SVGEGT. The CDR3 length is 13 residues. Trimming removed 6 bases from V and 0 bases from J, with 9 bases in between. The CDR3 loop is CASSPDTSYEQYV. CDR3 in DNA: TGTGCCAGCAGCCCCGACACCTCCTACGAGCAGTACGTC.

The CDR3 is CASSAGSNGNTIYF. The CDR3 nucleotides are TGTGCCAGCAGCGCTGGAAGCAATGGAAACACCATATATTTT. The chain has TRBV9 and TRBJ1-3; D uncertain. Trimming left V 3 bases short and J 3 bases short, with 10 bases between. Per the germline V gene, CDR1 is SGDLS and CDR2 is YYNGEE. This CDR3 is 14 amino acids long.

V usage is TRBV29-1 and J usage is TRBJ1-2; perhaps TRBD1 as D (6 bases). Trimming removed 4 bases from V and 6 bases from J, with 12 bases in between. The CDR3 has 12 residues. Germline assignment: CDR1 SQVTM and CDR2 ANQGSEA. The CDR3 DNA is TGCAGCGTTGCCGGGGCAGGGGATGGCTACACCTTC. Protein sequence: CSVAGAGDGYTF.

This clonotype was counted at least ten times. This chain joins TRBV7-9 and TRBJ2-1; D remains ambiguous. V was trimmed by 5 bases and J by 4 bases, leaving 12 bases between them. Germline lookup yields CDR1 SEHNR and CDR2 FQNEAQ (reference sequence). The CDR3 sequence is 14 residues long. This chain's CDR3 is CASSLQMEYNEQFF. As DNA, the CDR3 is TGTGCCAGCAGCCTACAGATGGAATACAATGAGCAGTTCTTC.

The chain combines TRBV20-1 with TRBJ1-2; weak D call: TRBD1 (5 bases). V lost 5 bases and J 0 bases, leaving 22 bases between the germline ends. Germline V gene sequence: CDR1 DFQATT, CDR2 SNEGSKA (reference sequence). The CDR3 consists of 17 residues. CDR3 nucleotides: TGCAGTGCTGGGCCTCAGGGATTCCAAGTATCTAACTATGGCTACACCTTC. The encoded protein is CSAGPQGFQVSNYGYTF.

The CDR3 here is CASSFGLAAGTGELFF. The CDR3 bases are TGTGCCAGCAGCTTCGGACTAGCGGCCGGCACCGGGGAGCTGTTTTTT. The V gene is TRBV7-2, the J gene TRBJ2-2; TRBD2 matches at 10 bases. Germline CDR1 SGHTA, CDR2 FQGNSA. This CDR3 is built from 16 residues. The trim removed 3 bases at V and 4 bases at J, leaving 5 bases unmatched.

CDR3 bases: TGCAGCGTCCCCGGGGCTACGGCGTACGAGCAGTACTTC. Amino acid sequence: CSVPGATAYEQYF. This chain links TRBV29-1 with TRBJ2-7; either TRBD1 or TRBD2 may supply D (5 bases each). CDR1 and CDR2 (germline): SQVTM, ANQGSEA. The CDR3 totals 13 residues. V gave up 6 bases and J gave up 4 bases, with 16 bases separating them.

This clonotype was counted at least ten times. The chain is built from TRBV7-9 and TRBJ1-5, with D hard to call. Germline CDR1 and CDR2: SEHNR and FQNEAQ (reference sequence). This CDR3 is built from 12 residues. V shed 4 bases and J shed 4 bases, with 5 bases lying between them. The CDR3 bases are TGTGCCAGCAGCTATCTTAATCAGCCCCAGCATTTT. It specifies CASSYLNQPQHF. Variable domain in full (rest from reference TRBV7-9 and TRBJ1-5): DTGVSQNPRHKITKRGQNVTFRCDPISEHNRLYWYRQTLGQGPEFLTYFQNEAQLEKSRLLSDRFSAERPKGSFSTLEIQRTEQGDSAMYLCASSYLNQPQHFGDGTRLSIL.

This clonotype came up a few times. The chain recombines TRBV2 with TRBJ2-7; 10 nucleotides agree with TRBD1. This CDR3 has 15 residues. CDR1 is SNHLY, CDR2 FYNNEI, per germline. V was pared by 4 bases and J by 4 bases, with 7 bases of the junction left unmatched. The CDR3 loop is CASSGARTGGYEQYF. For the CDR3, the DNA is TGTGCCAGCAGTGGAGCCAGGACAGGGGGTTACGAGCAGTACTTC. The whole variable domain, remainder taken from reference TRBV2 and TRBJ2-7, is EPEVTQTPSHQVTQMGQEVILRCVPISNHLYFYWYRQILGQKVEFLVSFYNNEISEKSEIFDDQFSVERPDGSNFTLKIRSTKLEDSAMYFCASSGARTGGYEQYFGPGTRLTVT.

This clonotype was picked up a small number of times. This sequence joins TRBV2 and TRBJ2-1, with 12 nucleotides matching TRBD2. Trimming removed 5 bases from V and 1 base from J; junction bases left unmatched: 12. CDR1 and CDR2 from the germline V gene are SNHLY and FYNNEI. This CDR3 has 19 residues. CDR3: CASSPGLAGPNVSYNEQFF. CDR3 nucleotides: TGTGCCAGCAGTCCCGGACTAGCGGGGCCAAACGTATCCTACAATGAGCAGTTCTTC.

This clonotype was counted between two and nine times. The chain carries TRBV20-1 and TRBJ1-5; D uncertain. Germline values: CDR1 DFQATT, CDR2 SNEGSKA (reference sequence). V gave up 2 bases and J gave up 4 bases, with 6 bases separating them. The CDR3 covers 12 residues. The CDR3 loop is CSARCINQPQHF. CDR3 sequence (DNA): TGCAGTGCTAGATGCATAAATCAGCCCCAGCATTTT.